One and the same sample provided the 24 T cell receptor beta chains below, sequenced in a study of regulatory T cells in long-lasting Graves disease. Investigators prepared the TCR beta libraries by applying iRepertoire HTBI primers and Arm-PCR of CDR3 regions. MiXCR, run by TCRdb on the multiplex PCR reads, gives a single entry per CDR3 protein. The table shows 650,000 to 700,000 distinct CDR3 sequences, with about 30% occurring only once. Time point reported: persistent/refractory GD, antithyroid drugs over 5 years with positive TRAb. Preparation of the TCR library used RNA extracted from PBMCs. The sample was peripheral blood mononuclear cells (PBMCs), taken when the disease was refractory, from a patient treated with antithyroid drugs. The receptors here all came from a female donor with Graves disease.

This clonotype was detected many times. The chain has TRBV19 and TRBJ1-5, with TRBD1 as a possible D gene (6 bases). V lost 2 bases and J 6 bases, leaving 11 bases between the germline ends. This CDR3 comprises 14 residues. Germline V CDR1 and CDR2: LNHDA, SQIVND (reference sequence). The DNA of the CDR3 is TGTGCCAGTAGTATACAGGGGTTCGCTCAGCCCCAGCATTTT. Its translation is CASSIQGFAQPQHF.

In this sample, this clonotype turned up many times. This chain links TRBV12-3 or TRBV12-4 with TRBJ1-1; D is unclear. V was cut by 7 bases and J by 4 bases, with 19 bases left in between. This CDR3 contains 15 residues. The CDR3 here is CASTYVPRGFTEAFF. CDR3 nucleotide sequence: TGTGCCAGCACCTACGTACCGCGCGGATTCACTGAAGCTTTCTTT.

The chain is built from TRBV5-1 and TRBJ1-4; D unresolved. Trimming shortened V by 4 bases and J by 3 bases, and 13 bases separated the two germline ends. Germline assignment: CDR1 SGHRS and CDR2 YFSETQ. CDR3 size: 15 residues. CDR3 DNA sequence: TGCGCCAGCAGCCCGAGGGCGGACTCTAATGAAAAACTGTTTTTT. Its protein is CASSPRADSNEKLFF. Full variable domain (rest looked up from reference TRBV5-1 and TRBJ1-4): KAGVTQTPRYLIKTRGQQVTLSCSPISGHRSVSWYQQTPGQGLQFLFEYFSETQRNKGNFPGRFSGRQFSNSRSEMNVSTLELGDSALYLCASSPRADSNEKLFFGSGTQLSVL.

This clonotype was found many times. The chain combines TRBV28 with TRBJ2-5; D remains unclear. CDR3 length: 13 amino acids. V lost 3 bases and J 5 bases, leaving 10 bases between the germline ends. Germline V CDR1 and CDR2: MDHEN, SYDVKM. CDR3 bases: TGTGCCAGCAGTTTCGCTGGGCGGGAGACCCAGTACTTC. Translating gives CASSFAGRETQYF.

The V call is TRBV27, the J call TRBJ1-5; TRBD1 is a possible D gene (6 bases). Trimming left V 5 bases short and J 7 bases short, with 21 bases between. CDR3 length: 16 residues. Germline V gives CDR1 MNHEY, CDR2 SMNVEV (reference sequence). CDR3 sequence: CASSPEGSGRGQPQHF. The CDR3 region has the DNA TGTGCCAGCAGTCCAGAAGGGTCGGGCAGGGGCCAGCCCCAGCATTTT.

Regarding this clonotype: A single base separates this from a much larger clone, so it may be a read error. The CDR3 reads CASSPAHANSPPHF. DNA of the CDR3: TGTGCCAGCAGCCCGGCCCACGCGAATTCACCCCCCCACTTT. The V gene is TRBV28, the J gene TRBJ1-6; no definite D call. This CDR3 region has 14 residues. Germline V CDR1 and CDR2: MDHEN, SYDVKM.

The chain carries TRBV6-1 and TRBJ1-1, with 7 bases lining up with TRBD1. CDR3 length equals 15 residues. Unmatched junction bases numbered 11, after V lost 6 bases and J lost 4 bases. CDR1 and CDR2 from the germline V gene are MNHNS and SASEGT. In DNA form, the CDR3 reads TGTGCCAGCAGCGCCAACAGGGGAATAGGCACTGAAGCTTTCTTT. The encoded protein is CASSANRGIGTEAFF.

This clonotype has more than one count but fewer than ten. This chain links TRBV6-5 with TRBJ1-2, with no clear D. Germline values: CDR1 MNHEY, CDR2 SVGAGI. The V end lost 4 bases, the J end lost 4 bases, and 13 bases lay between the germline ends. The CDR3 length is 14 residues. This CDR3 reads CASSFGRSGYGYTF. DNA for the CDR3: TGTGCCAGCAGTTTTGGGCGTTCTGGCTATGGCTACACCTTC.

This clonotype turned up a few times. The rearrangement uses TRBV3-1 and TRBJ1-2; maybe TRBD1 (6 bases). The CDR3 runs to 14 residues. The V gene lost 1 base and the J gene lost 8 bases, with 14 bases spanning the gap. Germline assignment: CDR1 LGHDT and CDR2 YNNKEL (reference sequence). CDR3 loop: CASSQAPTGLGYTF. CDR3 sequence (DNA): TGTGCCAGCAGCCAAGCCCCAACAGGGCTGGGCTACACCTTC.

This clonotype was seen a few times. The gene calls are TRBV5-1 and TRBJ1-1; 8 positions match TRBD1. The trim removed 6 bases at V and 3 bases at J, leaving 7 bases unmatched. Germline CDR1 reads SGHRS; CDR2 reads YFSETQ. The CDR3 contains 14 residues. CDR3 bases: TGCGCCAGCACCCTGACAGGGGCGTACACTGAAGCTTTCTTT. Translating gives CASTLTGAYTEAFF.

On this clonotype itself: Being one base from a much bigger clone, this may be a read error. This sequence joins TRBV28 and TRBJ1-1; unclear D gene. CDR3 length equals 13 residues. Germline-derived CDR1 and CDR2 are MDHEN and SYDVKM. V was pared by 5 bases and J by 10 bases, with 17 bases between. The CDR3 reads CASSLSYQRVAFF. CDR3 DNA: TGTGCCAGCAGTCTTTCCTATCAGAGGGTAGCTTTCTTT.

This chain connects TRBV6-2 or TRBV6-3 to TRBJ1-2, with a weak D call TRBD1 (5 bases). Germline V lookup: CDR1 MNHEY, CDR2 SVGEGT. There are 14 residues in the CDR3. Trimming pared 2 bases from V and 0 bases from J, leaving 7 bases between. CDR3 region: CASSYTGSNYGYTF. CDR3 DNA sequence: TGTGCCAGCAGTTACACAGGATCTAACTATGGCTACACCTTC.

The table lists this clonotype with a few counts. The chain has TRBV5-1 and TRBJ2-7, with 9 bases matching TRBD1. Germline assignment: CDR1 SGHRS and CDR2 YFSETQ. The junction had 11 bases not matched to a gene; V was cut back by 7 bases and J by 3 bases. The CDR3 consists of 15 residues. DNA for the CDR3: TGCGCCAGCTCTCCGAATTCGGGACAGGGCTACGAGCAGTACTTC. Encoded protein: CASSPNSGQGYEQYF.

The CDR3, as DNA: TGCGCCAGCTCCGAGACTCCGGGACAGGGGTATAGCAATCAGCCCCAGCATTTT. This sequence encodes CASSETPGQGYSNQPQHF. The chain employs TRBV10-1 and TRBJ1-5; 10 positions agree with TRBD1. CDR1 is WNHNN and CDR2 is SYGVQD in the germline V gene (reference sequence). V lost 8 bases to trimming and J lost 0 bases; unmatched junction nucleotides: 13. The CDR3 totals 18 residues.

The table lists this clonotype with a few counts. This chain joins TRBV27 and TRBJ1-5, with D possibly matching TRBD1 (6 bases). The germline gives CDR1 MNHEY, CDR2 SMNVEV (reference sequence). Trimming removed 5 bases at V and 6 bases at J, with 20 bases between. The CDR3 is made up of 16 amino acids. The CDR3 DNA sequence: TGTGCCAGCAGTCCTTCTGGGGGCGAATTGATTCAGCCCCAGCATTTT. Its translation is CASSPSGGELIQPQHF.

This clonotype was seen a few times. The chain uses TRBV19 and TRBJ1-1; no clear D. CDR3 length: 13 amino acids. The germline V and J ends were trimmed by 7 bases and 0 bases, with 9 bases remaining between them. Germline CDR1 LNHDA, CDR2 SQIVND (reference sequence). The CDR3 region has the DNA TGTGCCAGTAATTTTAGAATGAACACTGAAGCTTTCTTT. Residues: CASNFRMNTEAFF.

This rearrangement joins TRBV12-3 or TRBV12-4 to TRBJ1-2; D unresolved. The CDR3 is 13 residues long. V was trimmed by 1 base and J by 6 bases, leaving 9 bases between them. The CDR3 nucleotides read TGTGCCAGCAGTTTAGGGCGCAAGGATGGCTACACCTTC. As protein: CASSLGRKDGYTF.

The chain employs TRBV20-1 and TRBJ2-7; 16 bases align to TRBD2. V gave up 6 bases and J gave up 9 bases; unmatched junction bases: 8. Germline loops: CDR1 DFQATT, CDR2 SNEGSKA (reference sequence). The CDR3 length is 14 residues. The CDR3 loop reads CSAPGGLAGGRQYF. The CDR3 nucleotides are TGCAGTGCACCCGGGGGACTAGCGGGAGGGAGGCAGTACTTC.

V gene TRBV12-3 or TRBV12-4 combines with J gene TRBJ2-5; possibly TRBD2 for D (6 bases). V was cut by 7 bases and J by 3 bases, with 15 bases left in between. CDR3 length: 14 amino acids. In nucleotides, the CDR3 is TGTGCCAGCAAAGCGGGCAGATTGAAAGAGACCCAGTACTTC. Protein product: CASKAGRLKETQYF.

The genes are TRBV4-1 and TRBJ1-5; unclear D gene. This CDR3 contains 17 residues. Looked up from germline, CDR1 is MGHRA and CDR2 is YSYEKL. V was cut by 1 base and J by 0 bases, with 13 bases left in between. CDR3 amino acids: CASSQVAEGYSNQPQHF. The CDR3 DNA is TGCGCCAGCAGCCAAGTGGCGGAAGGGTATAGCAATCAGCCCCAGCATTTT.

The chain uses TRBV4-1 and TRBJ1-1, with D possibly TRBD1 on 5 matching bases. Germline CDR1 is MGHRA and CDR2 is YSYEKL. The CDR3 is 14 amino acids. V was shortened by 5 bases and J by 5 bases, with 15 bases between the two germline ends. In DNA, the CDR3 is TGCGCCAGCAGCATCCCCGGGACGAATACTGAAGCTTTCTTT. Translation: CASSIPGTNTEAFF.

This clonotype was detected many times. The genes are TRBV2 and TRBJ1-1; D is perhaps TRBD1 (5 bases). Germline V CDR1 and CDR2: SNHLY, FYNNEI. V lost 5 bases to trimming and J lost 7 bases, with 14 bases between them. This CDR3 is built from 13 residues. The CDR3 here is CASSLGGIGEAFF. CDR3 bases: TGTGCCAGCAGTCTCGGGGGGATTGGTGAAGCTTTCTTT.

This clonotype was counted between two and nine times. The CDR3: CASRPGTVFYEQYF. The CDR3 DNA reads TGTGCCAGCAGACCCGGGACAGTTTTCTACGAGCAGTACTTC. This sequence joins TRBV12-3 or TRBV12-4 and TRBJ2-7, with 7 bases that match TRBD1. J was trimmed by 3 bases and V by 6 bases; bases with no gene match: 8. CDR3 length: 14 residues.

This clonotype has a handful of counts. The rearrangement joins TRBV13 to TRBJ1-1, with D uncertain. Trimming took 5 bases from V and 1 from J, leaving 17 bases between them. Germline CDR1 and CDR2: PRHDT and FYEKMQ (reference sequence). The CDR3 has 16 residues. Here the CDR3 reads CASSPKGGVRNTEAFF. Written as DNA, the CDR3 is TGTGCCAGCAGCCCGAAGGGAGGCGTACGGAACACTGAAGCTTTCTTT.